These T cell receptor beta chains were read from a single sample in a study of regulatory T cells in long-lasting Graves disease. TCRdb independently ran MiXCR on the multiplex PCR reads; one entry per CDR3 protein. The sample has 430,000 or so distinct CDR3 sequences, 21% seen once. The source was peripheral blood mononuclear cells (PBMCs), collected when the disease was refractory, from a patient treated with antithyroid drugs. The source is a female donor with Graves disease. CDR3s include the opening cysteine and the closing phenylalanine or tryptophan. Each record gives: V gene, J gene, D gene, clone size, CDR3 protein, CDR3 DNA. D genes are given only for firm matches. The size entry is marked missing in some rows and otherwise reads once, few, many or a size class.

v_gene: TRBV27
j_gene: TRBJ2-3
d_gene: -
abundance: -
CDR3aa: CASSPGSASTDTQYF
CDR3nt: TGTGCCAGCAGTCCCGGTTCCGCCAGCACAGATACGCAGTATTTT

v_gene: TRBV20-1
j_gene: TRBJ2-7
d_gene: -
abundance: many
CDR3aa: CSARDLRDSVSYEQYF
CDR3nt: TGCAGTGCTAGAGATCTAAGGGACTCTGTCTCCTACGAGCAGTACTTC

v_gene: TRBV5-1
j_gene: TRBJ1-1
d_gene: -
abundance: many
CDR3aa: CASSLGPEAFF
CDR3nt: TGTGCCAGCAGTTTGGGGCCTGAAGCTTTCTTT

v_gene: TRBV13
j_gene: TRBJ1-1
d_gene: -
abundance: few
CDR3aa: CASSLDQTTEAFF
CDR3nt: TGTGCCAGCAGCTTAGACCAAACCACTGAAGCTTTCTTT

v_gene: TRBV20-1
j_gene: TRBJ2-2
d_gene: -
abundance: -
CDR3aa: CSAADGENTGELFF
CDR3nt: TGCAGTGCTGCCGACGGGGAGAACACCGGGGAGCTGTTTTTT

v_gene: TRBV6-6
j_gene: TRBJ1-1
d_gene: TRBD1
abundance: few
CDR3aa: CASSYSDRGTEAFF
CDR3nt: TGTGCCAGCAGTTACTCGGACAGGGGCACTGAAGCTTTCTTT

v_gene: TRBV27
j_gene: TRBJ1-5
d_gene: -
abundance: few
CDR3aa: CASSPDPRVAFYSNQPQHF
CDR3nt: TGTGCCAGCAGTCCCGACCCCAGGGTAGCTTTTTATAGCAATCAGCCCCAGCATTTT

v_gene: TRBV7-8
j_gene: TRBJ1-1
d_gene: -
abundance: -
CDR3aa: CASRDNTDAFF
CDR3nt: TGTGCCAGCAGGGACAACACTGATGCTTTCTTT

v_gene: TRBV30
j_gene: TRBJ1-1
d_gene: -
abundance: few
CDR3aa: CAWSGGWETNTEAFF
CDR3nt: TGTGCCTGGAGTGGGGGGTGGGAGACTAACACTGAAGCTTTCTTT

v_gene: TRBV5-4
j_gene: TRBJ1-1
d_gene: -
abundance: -
CDR3aa: CASRDLGHQKGAFF
CDR3nt: TGTGCCAGCAGAGACCTGGGACACCAAAAAGGAGCTTTCTTT

v_gene: TRBV5-1
j_gene: TRBJ2-5
d_gene: TRBD2
abundance: -
CDR3aa: CASSLRLARDQETQYF
CDR3nt: TGCGCCAGCAGCTTGAGACTAGCGCGGGACCAAGAGACCCAGTACTTC

v_gene: TRBV2
j_gene: TRBJ1-4
d_gene: -
abundance: many
CDR3aa: CASMREEEKLFF
CDR3nt: TGTGCCAGCATGAGAGAGGAGGAAAAACTGTTTTTT

v_gene: TRBV11-3
j_gene: TRBJ1-4
d_gene: -
abundance: few
CDR3aa: CASSLRNRNNEKLFF
CDR3nt: TGTGCCAGCAGCTTAAGGAACAGAAATAATGAAAAACTGTTTTTT

v_gene: TRBV7-9
j_gene: TRBJ2-3
d_gene: TRBD1
abundance: -
CDR3aa: CASSTGQGGTDTQYF
CDR3nt: TGTGCCAGCAGCACCGGACAGGGCGGCACAGATACGCAGTATTTT

v_gene: TRBV20-1
j_gene: TRBJ2-2
d_gene: TRBD2
abundance: few
CDR3aa: CSARTSGSSTGELFF
CDR3nt: TGCAGTGCTAGGACTAGCGGGAGTAGCACCGGGGAGCTGTTTTTT

v_gene: TRBV10-1
j_gene: TRBJ2-7
d_gene: -
abundance: few
CDR3aa: CASSLDPGLSEQYF
CDR3nt: TGCGCCAGCAGTTTAGACCCTGGGCTGAGCGAGCAGTACTTC

v_gene: TRBV7-8
j_gene: TRBJ1-1
d_gene: -
abundance: many
CDR3aa: CASSFREGNTEAFF
CDR3nt: TGTGCCAGCAGCTTCAGGGAGGGGAACACTGAAGCTTTCTTT

v_gene: TRBV6-1
j_gene: TRBJ2-7
d_gene: TRBD2
abundance: many
CDR3aa: CASRGGTGPYEQYF
CDR3nt: TGTGCCAGCAGGGGGGGGACGGGACCCTACGAGCAGTACTTC

v_gene: TRBV20-1
j_gene: TRBJ1-1
d_gene: -
abundance: few
CDR3aa: CSAPLPGIQNTEAFF
CDR3nt: TGCAGTGCTCCGCTGCCGGGGATTCAGAACACTGAAGCTTTCTTT

v_gene: TRBV30
j_gene: TRBJ2-7
d_gene: -
abundance: -
CDR3aa: CAWSVRASLGDEQYF
CDR3nt: TGTGCCTGGAGTGTACGAGCGTCGTTAGGCGACGAGCAGTACTTC

v_gene: TRBV6-1
j_gene: TRBJ2-7
d_gene: -
abundance: many
CDR3aa: CASRPTGTGSYEQYF
CDR3nt: TGTGCCAGCAGACCGACCGGGACTGGCTCCTACGAGCAGTACTTC

v_gene: TRBV6-1
j_gene: TRBJ1-1
d_gene: -
abundance: -
CDR3aa: CASSLKAGSGAFF
CDR3nt: TGTGCCAGCAGCCTTAAAGCCGGCTCCGGTGCTTTCTTT

v_gene: TRBV9
j_gene: TRBJ2-7
d_gene: -
abundance: -
CDR3aa: CASISLFSTTQHGAGYEQYF
CDR3nt: TGTGCCAGCATATCTCTCTTCTCTACCACCCAGCACGGGGCGGGGTACGAGCAGTACTTC

v_gene: TRBV7-8
j_gene: TRBJ1-5
d_gene: -
abundance: many
CDR3aa: CASSFGRQQINQPQHF
CDR3nt: TGTGCCAGCAGCTTCGGTAGACAGCAAATCAATCAGCCCCAGCACTTT

v_gene: TRBV27
j_gene: TRBJ2-6
d_gene: -
abundance: many
CDR3aa: CASSSLQVPSGANVLTF
CDR3nt: TGTGCCAGCAGTTCCCTACAGGTACCCTCTGGGGCCAACGTCCTGACTTTC

v_gene: TRBV3-1
j_gene: TRBJ2-3
d_gene: -
abundance: -
CDR3aa: CASSQDHSLGTQYF
CDR3nt: TGTGCCAGCAGCCAAGATCACTCCCTGGGTACGCAGTATTTT

v_gene: TRBV5-4
j_gene: TRBJ1-5
d_gene: -
abundance: once
CDR3aa: CASSSGGDSNQPQHF
CDR3nt: TGTGCCAGCAGCTCCGGGGGGGACTCCAATCAGCCCCAGCATTTT

v_gene: TRBV5-5
j_gene: TRBJ2-7
d_gene: -
abundance: -
CDR3aa: CASSSGGTDSYEQYF
CDR3nt: TGTGCCAGCAGTTCCGGTGGCACGGACTCCTACGAGCAGTACTTC

v_gene: TRBV5-1
j_gene: TRBJ1-2
d_gene: -
abundance: many
CDR3aa: CASSLDSHGYTF
CDR3nt: TGCGCCAGCAGCTTGGACAGTCATGGCTACACCTTC

v_gene: TRBV20-1
j_gene: TRBJ2-5
d_gene: -
abundance: few
CDR3aa: CSASQPGETQYF
CDR3nt: TGCAGTGCTAGCCAGCCGGGGGAGACCCAGTACTTC

v_gene: TRBV6-1
j_gene: TRBJ2-7
d_gene: TRBD1
abundance: few
CDR3aa: CATVRTGSREQYF
CDR3nt: TGTGCCACCGTCCGGACAGGGTCTCGAGAGCAGTACTTC

v_gene: TRBV5-8
j_gene: TRBJ2-6
d_gene: -
abundance: few
CDR3aa: CASSRDPGGANVLTF
CDR3nt: TGTGCCAGCAGCCGGGACCCCGGAGGGGCCAACGTCCTGACTTTC

v_gene: TRBV29-1
j_gene: TRBJ2-2
d_gene: -
abundance: -
CDR3aa: CSVTWGGAVNTGELFF
CDR3nt: TGCAGCGTCACCTGGGGGGGGGCAGTTAACACCGGGGAGCTGTTTTTT

v_gene: TRBV6-1
j_gene: TRBJ2-5
d_gene: -
abundance: many
CDR3aa: CASTEGGQQETQYF
CDR3nt: TGTGCCAGCACCGAAGGGGGTCAGCAAGAGACCCAGTACTTC

v_gene: TRBV3-1
j_gene: TRBJ2-2
d_gene: TRBD2
abundance: -
CDR3aa: CASSQLTRLAGNTGELFF
CDR3nt: TGTGCCAGCAGCCAACTGACCAGACTAGCGGGAAACACCGGGGAGCTGTTTTTT

v_gene: TRBV2
j_gene: TRBJ2-3
d_gene: -
abundance: -
CDR3aa: CASMSRDQDTDTQYF
CDR3nt: TGTGCCAGCATGAGTCGGGACCAAGACACAGATACGCAGTATTTT

v_gene: TRBV5-1
j_gene: TRBJ2-7
d_gene: -
abundance: few
CDR3aa: CASSKPSLGREYEQYF
CDR3nt: TGCGCCAGCAGCAAACCAAGCTTGGGCAGGGAGTACGAGCAGTACTTC

v_gene: TRBV27
j_gene: TRBJ2-3
d_gene: -
abundance: once
CDR3aa: CASSPGETGSWDTQYF
CDR3nt: TGTGCCAGCAGCCCCGGAGAAACTGGGAGTTGGGATACGCAGTATTTT

v_gene: TRBV27
j_gene: TRBJ1-2
d_gene: -
abundance: many
CDR3aa: CASSPRGSTNYGYTF
CDR3nt: TGTGCCAGCAGTCCTCGTGGCAGTACTAACTATGGCTACACCTTC

v_gene: TRBV2
j_gene: TRBJ2-1
d_gene: TRBD2
abundance: -
CDR3aa: CASSTSQDGLAGGINNEQFF
CDR3nt: TGTGCCAGCAGTACCTCCCAGGACGGACTAGCGGGAGGGATAAACAATGAGCAGTTCTTC

v_gene: TRBV28
j_gene: TRBJ2-5
d_gene: -
abundance: many
CDR3aa: CASSFGQVKTQYF
CDR3nt: TGTGCCAGCAGTTTCGGGCAAGTAAAGACCCAGTACTTC

v_gene: TRBV29-1
j_gene: TRBJ2-1
d_gene: TRBD1
abundance: -
CDR3aa: CSVARTGADEQFF
CDR3nt: TGCAGCGTTGCTCGGACAGGGGCGGATGAGCAGTTCTTC

v_gene: TRBV28
j_gene: TRBJ1-2
d_gene: -
abundance: many
CDR3aa: CASSLGGQFYGYTF
CDR3nt: TGTGCCAGCAGTTTGGGTGGGCAGTTCTATGGCTACACCTTC

v_gene: TRBV18
j_gene: TRBJ2-7
d_gene: TRBD2
abundance: -
CDR3aa: CASSPTSGRGSYEQYF
CDR3nt: TGTGCCAGCTCACCGACTAGCGGGAGGGGGTCTTACGAGCAGTACTTC

v_gene: TRBV6-2/TRBV6-3
j_gene: TRBJ2-7
d_gene: -
abundance: few
CDR3aa: CATRDLTDEQYF
CDR3nt: TGTGCCACCCGGGACTTAACCGACGAGCAGTACTTC

v_gene: TRBV3-1
j_gene: TRBJ2-7
d_gene: -
abundance: many
CDR3aa: CASSQAGPEQYF
CDR3nt: TGTGCCAGCAGCCAAGCTGGTCCCGAGCAGTACTTC

v_gene: TRBV5-1
j_gene: TRBJ2-7
d_gene: -
abundance: -
CDR3aa: CASSLGWGDQDEQYF
CDR3nt: TGCGCCAGCAGCTTGGGGTGGGGGGATCAGGACGAGCAGTACTTC

v_gene: TRBV6-1
j_gene: TRBJ2-3
d_gene: -
abundance: -
CDR3aa: CASSPALDTQYF
CDR3nt: TGTGCCAGCAGCCCAGCCCTGGATACGCAGTATTTT

v_gene: TRBV20-1
j_gene: TRBJ1-4
d_gene: -
abundance: few
CDR3aa: CSAGTPGLTNEKLFF
CDR3nt: TGCAGTGCGGGGACTCCGGGACTAACTAATGAAAAACTGTTTTTT

v_gene: TRBV11-2
j_gene: TRBJ1-2
d_gene: -
abundance: many
CDR3aa: CASSLRGNYGYTF
CDR3nt: TGTGCCAGCAGCTTAAGGGGAAACTATGGCTACACCTTC

v_gene: TRBV7-2
j_gene: TRBJ1-6
d_gene: -
abundance: many
CDR3aa: CASSLGWPNSPLHF
CDR3nt: TGTGCCAGCAGCTTAGGCTGGCCTAATTCACCCCTCCACTTT

v_gene: TRBV28
j_gene: TRBJ1-2
d_gene: -
abundance: many
CDR3aa: CASSGPYGYTF
CDR3nt: TGTGCCAGCTCCGGGCCCTATGGCTACACCTTC

v_gene: TRBV19
j_gene: TRBJ2-7
d_gene: -
abundance: once
CDR3aa: CASSIGGALAYEQYF
CDR3nt: TGTGCCAGTAGTATAGGAGGGGCACTAGCCTACGAGCAGTACTTC